The clone carrying this T cell receptor (beta chain) was picked up a small number of times. Its specificity is unknown. These data come from a study of post-analysis software for immune sequencing data. Unique molecular identifiers were present in the TCR beta cDNA libraries. TCRdb re-called the PCR reads with MiXCR, one entry per CDR3 protein. The profile covers about 430,000 distinct CDR3 sequences, with 30% to 40% appearing a single time and 7.6% taken by the ten largest. Overall study findings and caveats: TRBV segments more frequent in patients than in controls numbered several and included TRBV5-6, TRBV5-1 and TRBV20-1.

The CDR3 has 12 amino acids. Germline V gives CDR1 MDHEN, CDR2 SYDVKM. The V end lost 6 bases, the J end lost 6 bases, and 10 bases lay between the germline ends. The chain combines TRBV28 with TRBJ2-3; D gene unclear. The source of this sequence is a girl aged 2-15 years with multiple sclerosis. Sequencing was carried out using blood. CDR3 protein: CASRPRRDTQYF. The CDR3 region has the DNA TGTGCCAGCAGACCCCGGCGCGATACGCAGTATTTT.